This T cell receptor beta chain is drawn from a study of Ad26.COV2.S vaccination and SARS-CoV-2 variants. Study-level information: Ad26.COV2.S shots went into the muscle once or twice, 56 days apart. Study results and limitations: Substantial response breadth was reportedly seen for spike-specific CD8+ and CD4+ T cells after vaccination.

Comment on this clone: Its target is unknown.

The sample's treatment: some 20 received Ad26.COV2.S at low or high dose, single or two shots; about 5 received placebo; per-sample allocation not given. The investigators took samples on day 63 after the first vaccine or placebo injection. The sample came from a Boston adult aged 18-55 years. The CDR3 loop spans 17 amino acids. Germline assignment: CDR1 GTSNPN and CDR2 SVGIG (reference sequence). V lost 1 base to trimming and J lost 5 bases; unmatched junction nucleotides: 9. Produced via immunoSEQ multiplex PCR; TCRdb's table is partial and in-frame only. The repertoire includes 250,000 to 300,000 clones, 70% to 90% of them detected once, and about 3.1% sits in the top ten.

This chain connects TRBV30 to TRBJ2-1, with TRBD2 matching over 12 bases. The source material was peripheral blood, sampled in a trial of Ad26.COV2.S vaccine versus placebo. This TCR was recovered from a person between 18 and 59 years old who received the Ad26.COV2.S COVID-19 vaccine or a placebo. The CDR3 coding sequence is TGTGCCTGGAGTGGGGCTAGCGGGAGGGGTCTGAACAATGAGCAGTTCTTC. Protein sequence: CAWSGASGRGLNNEQFF.